The T cell receptor (beta chain) under discussion was sequenced for a study of cytotoxic CD8 clonotypes in ibrutinib-treated CLL. The CDR3 length is 13 residues. The J segment lost 2 bases and the V segment lost 8 bases, leaving 6 bases of the junction unmatched. Germline CDR1 and CDR2: MDHEN and SYDVKM. Libraries were prepared by immunoSEQ multiplex PCR; TCRdb keeps only in-frame clonotypes and omits some of them. This sample has more than 140,000 clones, with roughly 80% found just once. The receptor was isolated from a human donor with chronic lymphocytic leukemia. Specimen: PBMCs, collected after 12 months of ibrutinib treatment. V is TRBV28 and J is TRBJ2-7; 7 positions match TRBD1. CDR3 in DNA: TGTGCCAGCGCCCGGGACAGCCCCTACGAGCAGTACTTC. Translating it yields CASARDSPYEQYF.